The 21 T cell receptor beta chains given below trace back to one sample, sequenced in a study of OX40 agonist ivuxolimab in advanced cancers. The protocol was immunoSEQ multiplex PCR, while the TCRdb copy is restricted to in-frame clones and leaves out a portion. The sample comprises about 95,000 clones, 85% to 90% of which are singletons, and about 0.31% rests with the top ten. The material sequenced was CD4+ or CD8+ T cells sorted from blood, taken in a trial of the OX40 agonist ivuxolimab. All receptors derive from an adult with an advanced solid tumor such as melanoma, head and neck, liver or kidney cancer.

The chain couples TRBV29-1 to TRBJ1-1; 9 bases agree with TRBD1. Germline V CDR1 and CDR2: SQVTM, ANQGSEA. The CDR3 covers 12 residues. V trimming: 7 bases; J trimming: 3 bases; junction bases outside the gene matches: 3. The CDR3 reads CSARQGDTEAFF. The CDR3 bases are TGCAGCGCCCGACAGGGGGACACTGAAGCTTTCTTT.

The rearrangement uses TRBV7-9 and TRBJ2-7; D is ambiguous. The germline V gene has CDR1 SEHNR and CDR2 FQNEAQ (reference sequence). CDR3 length equals 13 residues. Trimming took 8 bases from V and 8 from J, leaving 19 bases between them. CDR3 nucleotide sequence: TGTGCCAGCGACCCCGACGTCGGGCAAAAGCAGTACTTC. Its protein product is CASDPDVGQKQYF.

This chain connects TRBV18 to TRBJ2-7; 8 bases map to TRBD2. Germline CDR1 KGHSH, CDR2 LQKENI. This CDR3 contains 16 residues. V was pared by 3 bases and J by 3 bases, with 10 bases of the junction left unmatched. CDR3 in amino acids: CASSPPASGSGYEQYF. The CDR3 DNA reads as TGTGCCAGCTCACCTCCTGCTAGCGGGTCTGGCTACGAGCAGTACTTC.

This sequence joins TRBV19 and TRBJ1-4; D gene uncertain. CDR1 and CDR2 from the germline V gene are LNHDA and SQIVND (reference sequence). V was cut by 1 base and J by 0 bases, with 6 bases left in between. The CDR3 totals 15 residues. The CDR3 bases are TGTGCCAGTAGTATAGTAGTCTCAACTAATGAAAAACTGTTTTTT. Its translation: CASSIVVSTNEKLFF. Full variable domain (outside the CDR3, taken from reference TRBV19 and TRBJ1-4): DGGITQSPKYLFRKEGQNVTLSCEQNLNHDAMYWYRQDPGQGLRLIYYSQIVNDFQKGDIAEGYSVSREKKESFPLTVTSAQKNPTAFYLCASSIVVSTNEKLFFGSGTQLSVL.

This sequence joins TRBV6-1 and TRBJ1-5; D remains ambiguous. CDR3 length equals 14 residues. V lost 11 bases to trimming and J lost 0 bases, with 14 bases between them. Germline V gene data show CDR1 as MNHNS and CDR2 as SASEGT. CDR3 sequence reads: CALGSPNSNQPQHF. CDR3 coding DNA: TGTGCCTTGGGATCGCCAAATAGCAATCAGCCCCAGCATTTT.

The chain combines TRBV5-1 with TRBJ2-3, with D possibly being TRBD2 (6 bases). This CDR3 spans 16 amino acids. Germline V gene data show CDR1 as SGHRS and CDR2 as YFSETQ. Deletions cut 3 bases from V and 4 bases from J, with 18 bases between. CDR3 nucleotide sequence: TGCGCCAGCAGCTCACCAGGAGGGCTTGTTGCAGATACGCAGTATTTT. Its protein product is CASSSPGGLVADTQYF.

The chain is built from TRBV30 and TRBJ1-4; no clear D gene. The CDR3 covers 13 residues. Germline V CDR1 and CDR2: GTSNPN, SVGIG (reference sequence). V lost 3 bases and J lost 6, with 11 bases in between. The CDR3 DNA reads as TGTGCCTGGAGAGGGAGTGGGGATGAAAAACTGTTTTTT. Translated: CAWRGSGDEKLFF.

The rearrangement joins TRBV28 to TRBJ2-2; TRBD1 agrees at 7 bases. The CDR3 is made up of 12 amino acids. Germline CDR1 MDHEN, CDR2 SYDVKM. With 11 bases clipped from V and 4 bases from J, the junction kept 4 bases outside the gene matches. The DNA of the CDR3 is TGTGCCGTACACAGGGGCACCGGGGAGCTGTTTTTT. It codes for CAVHRGTGELFF.

V gene TRBV28 combines with J gene TRBJ1-2; the D gene is possibly TRBD1 (5 bases). The CDR3 extends over 15 amino acids. CDR1 is MDHEN and CDR2 is SYDVKM in the germline V gene. Trimming left V 4 bases short and J 2 bases short, with 14 bases between. The CDR3 region is CASSSHGGLNYGYTF. The CDR3 region has the DNA TGTGCCAGCAGTTCCCACGGGGGGTTAAACTATGGCTACACCTTC.

J is TRBJ1-5 and V is TRBV6-6; the match to TRBD1 covers 10 bases. The CDR3 is 14 residues long. In germline, CDR1 is MNHNY, CDR2 SVGAGI (reference sequence). J gave up 4 bases and V 6 bases, and 3 bases lay outside the gene matches. CDR3 coding DNA: TGTGCCAGCAGGGGGACAGGGGAGAATCAGCCCCAGCATTTT. It specifies CASRGTGENQPQHF.

This clone was recorded once. The chain carries TRBV2 and TRBJ1-3; 7 nucleotides agree with TRBD1. Germline V CDR1 and CDR2: SNHLY, FYNNEI. Losses at the gene ends were 1 base for V and 1 base for J; bases not matched to a gene: 25. The CDR3 length is 23 residues. Written as DNA, the CDR3 is TGTGCCAGCAGTGAAGGCATCGGAGGGATACTAAAGGGCCAGGGGGAATCTGGAAACACCATATATTTT. It encodes CASSEGIGGILKGQGESGNTIYF.

The chain couples TRBV28 to TRBJ1-5; the D gene is possibly TRBD1 (6 bases). The germline V and J ends were trimmed by 7 bases and 0 bases, with 16 bases remaining between them. This CDR3 region has 16 residues. The germline V gene encodes CDR1 MDHEN and CDR2 SYDVKM. CDR3 region: CASINRDNHSNQPQHF. The CDR3 DNA reads TGTGCCAGCATTAACCGGGACAACCATAGCAATCAGCCCCAGCATTTT.

To note about this clone: A junction end diverges from the germline sequence, so it may reflect a read error. The chain uses TRBV7-7 and TRBJ2-3; 9 bases match TRBD2. CDR1 SSHAT and CDR2 FNYEAQ come from the germline V gene (reference sequence). The CDR3 runs to 15 residues. In DNA, the CDR3 is TGTGCTAGCAGCTTATCTAGCGGGGACACAGATACGCAGTATTTT. Residues: CASSLSSGDTDTQYF.

This clone was counted a single time. CDR3 nucleotides: TGTGCCAGCAGCTTAGAACCGACAGGGCAAGGCTACACCTTC. This encodes CASSLEPTGQGYTF. The genes are TRBV7-2 and TRBJ1-2, with 7 bases that match TRBD1. The CDR3 has 14 amino acids. Germline trimming cut 1 base from V and 8 bases from J; bases unmatched to any gene: 7. Germline CDR1 and CDR2: SGHTA and FQGNSA.

This sequence joins TRBV5-1 and TRBJ1-2, with no clear D. This CDR3 region has 14 residues. Trimming removed 3 bases at V and 1 base at J, with 10 bases between. CDR1 is SGHRS, CDR2 YFSETQ, per germline. The DNA for the CDR3 is TGCGCCAGCAGCTCCCCGGGATTTAACTATGGCTACACCTTC. This sequence encodes CASSSPGFNYGYTF.

This sequence joins TRBV7-2 and TRBJ1-4, with a weak D call TRBD1 (5 bases). V shed 1 base and J shed 7 bases, with 13 bases lying between them. CDR1 and CDR2 (germline): SGHTA, FQGNSA. The CDR3 has 15 residues. Here the CDR3 reads CASSLGGGKGEKLFF. CDR3 coding DNA: TGTGCCAGCAGCTTAGGCGGGGGGAAAGGTGAAAAACTGTTTTTT. Full variable domain (outside the CDR3, taken from reference TRBV7-2 and TRBJ1-4): GAGVSQSPSNKVTEKGKDVELRCDPISGHTALYWYRQSLGQGLEFLIYFQGNSAPDKSGLPSDRFSAERTGGSVSTLTIQRTQQEDSAVYLCASSLGGGKGEKLFFGSGTQLSVL.

J is TRBJ1-2 and V is TRBV6-6, with D possibly TRBD1 on 6 matching bases. Germline V gene sequence: CDR1 MNHNY, CDR2 SVGAGI (reference sequence). This CDR3 contains 11 residues. The V gene lost 6 bases and the J gene lost 12 bases, with 14 bases spanning the gap. The CDR3 sequence is CASSPDRLHTF. The CDR3 DNA follows: TGTGCCAGCAGCCCCGACAGGCTTCACACCTTC.

The chain links TRBV18 to TRBJ2-7; 7 nucleotides agree with TRBD1. Per germline, CDR1 KGHSH and CDR2 LQKENI. Unmatched junction bases numbered 9, after V lost 3 bases and J lost 7 bases. The CDR3 runs 14 residues. CDR3 sequence: CASSPIRQGREQYF. DNA for the CDR3: TGTGCCAGCTCACCTATAAGACAGGGTCGGGAGCAGTACTTC.

CDR3 coding DNA: TGTGCCTGGAAGGCGGGACTTAGCAATCAGCCCCAGCATTTT. Its protein is CAWKAGLSNQPQHF. The V and J genes are TRBV30 and TRBJ1-5; a weak D match, TRBD1 (5 bases). With 4 bases removed from V and 0 bases from J, the gap between germline ends came to 10 bases. Germline-derived CDR1 and CDR2 are GTSNPN and SVGIG (reference sequence). This CDR3 is 14 amino acids long.

This chain links TRBV25-1 with TRBJ2-5; TRBD2 aligns across 9 bases. The CDR3 sequence is 14 residues long. Germline CDR1 reads MGHDK; CDR2 reads SYGVNS. With V trimmed by 5 bases and J by 4 bases, 5 bases remained unmatched. The CDR3 nucleotides are TGTGCCAGCAGTCGTAGCGGGGGTATAGAGACCCAGTACTTC. It is translated as CASSRSGGIETQYF.

This clone was found once. The CDR3 loop is CASSPDEYEQYF. CDR3 nucleotide sequence: TGTGCCAGCAGCCCGGACGAATACGAGCAGTACTTC. The rearrangement links TRBV7-2 to TRBJ2-7; D is unclear. The CDR3 consists of 12 residues. Germline-derived CDR1 and CDR2 are SGHTA and FQGNSA. The V gene lost 5 bases and the J gene lost 4 bases, with 9 bases spanning the gap.